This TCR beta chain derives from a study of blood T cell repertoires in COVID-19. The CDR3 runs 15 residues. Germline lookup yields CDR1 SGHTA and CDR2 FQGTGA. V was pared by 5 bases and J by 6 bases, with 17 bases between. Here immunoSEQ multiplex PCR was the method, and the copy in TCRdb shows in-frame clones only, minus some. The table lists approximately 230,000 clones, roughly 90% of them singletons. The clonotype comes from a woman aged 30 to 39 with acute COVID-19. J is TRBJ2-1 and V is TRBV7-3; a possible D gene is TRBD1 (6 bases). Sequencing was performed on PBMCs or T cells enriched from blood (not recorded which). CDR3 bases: TGTGCCAGCAGCCTCTCCGGGACACACACCAATGAGCAGTTCTTC. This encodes CASSLSGTHTNEQFF.